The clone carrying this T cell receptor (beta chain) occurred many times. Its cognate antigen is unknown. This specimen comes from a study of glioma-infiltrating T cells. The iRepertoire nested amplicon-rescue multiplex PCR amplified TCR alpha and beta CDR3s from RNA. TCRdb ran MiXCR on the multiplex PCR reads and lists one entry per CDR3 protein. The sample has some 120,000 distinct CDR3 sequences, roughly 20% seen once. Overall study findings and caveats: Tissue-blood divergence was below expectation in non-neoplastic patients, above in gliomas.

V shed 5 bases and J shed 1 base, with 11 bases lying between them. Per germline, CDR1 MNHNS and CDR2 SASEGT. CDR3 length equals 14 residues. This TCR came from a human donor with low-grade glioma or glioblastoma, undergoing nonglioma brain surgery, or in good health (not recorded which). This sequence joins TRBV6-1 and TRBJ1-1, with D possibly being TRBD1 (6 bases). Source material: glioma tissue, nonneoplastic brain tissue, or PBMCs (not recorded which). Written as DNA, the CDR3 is TGTGCCAGCAGTTATGACAGGAGGAACACTGAAGCTTTCTTT. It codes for CASSYDRRNTEAFF.